The clone carrying this T cell receptor beta chain was picked up one time. The source of the sample is a study of T cell changes during pregnancy in multiple sclerosis. CDR1 is SEHNR, CDR2 FQNEAQ, per germline (reference sequence). The junction had 13 bases not matched to a gene; V was cut back by 8 bases and J by 5 bases. The CDR3 covers 15 residues. Measured with immunoSEQ multiplex PCR; TCRdb has only the in-frame clones, and not every one. In the table there are roughly 80,000 clones, just under 95% of which are singletons. The chain recombines TRBV7-9 with TRBJ2-5, with 8 bases matching TRBD2. The source was peripheral blood, collected in the first trimester of pregnancy. The sequence came from a female donor with multiple sclerosis, enrolled in a pregnancy study. The CDR3 region is CASGSGTRSGETQYF. The CDR3 nucleotides read TGTGCCAGCGGAAGCGGGACTAGATCTGGGGAGACCCAGTACTTC.